The subject of this entry is one T cell receptor (beta chain). The sample comes from a study of blood T cell repertoires in COVID-19. Study summary: Samples taken during acute and convalescent COVID-19 were collected in the United States, Italy and Spain.

The table came from immunoSEQ multiplex PCR; TCRdb's copy has only in-frame clones and leaves some out. The repertoire consists of fewer than 70,000 clones, with about 78% occurring once and the leading ten covering about 5.3%. The CDR3 is made up of 14 amino acids. The germline CDR1 and CDR2 sequences are LNHDA and SQIVND (reference sequence). V lost 4 bases, J lost 4 bases, and 14 bases lay in between. The chain couples TRBV19 to TRBJ2-7, with D perhaps matching TRBD2 (6 bases). Material: peripheral blood. The clonotype originates from a human donor in a cohort sampled during active COVID-19. As DNA, the CDR3 is TGTGCCAGTAGTACCGGGGGACGAGAGTACGAGCAGTACTTC. It translates to CASSTGGREYEQYF.